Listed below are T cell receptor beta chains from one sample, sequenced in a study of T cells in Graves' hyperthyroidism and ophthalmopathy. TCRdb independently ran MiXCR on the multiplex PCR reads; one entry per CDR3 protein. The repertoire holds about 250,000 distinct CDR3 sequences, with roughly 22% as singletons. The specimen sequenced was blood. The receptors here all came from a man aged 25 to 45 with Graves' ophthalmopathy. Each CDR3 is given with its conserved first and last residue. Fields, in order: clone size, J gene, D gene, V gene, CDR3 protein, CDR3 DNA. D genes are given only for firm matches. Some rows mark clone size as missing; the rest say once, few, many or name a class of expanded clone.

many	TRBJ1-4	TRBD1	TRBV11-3	CASSLHTGTGGERTEKLFF	TGTGCCAGCAGCCTTCATACCGGGACAGGGGGCGAAAGGACTGAAAAACTGTTTTTT
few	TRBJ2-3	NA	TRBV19	CASSIQGIAKGDTQYF	TGTGCCAGTAGTATACAGGGCATAGCGAAGGGAGATACGCAGTATTTT
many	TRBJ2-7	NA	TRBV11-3	CASSDASEQYF	TGTGCCAGCAGCGACGCTAGTGAGCAGTACTTC
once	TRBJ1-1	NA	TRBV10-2	CASSGAGRYTEAFF	TGCGCCAGCAGTGGGGCAGGGCGATACACTGAAGCTTTCTTT
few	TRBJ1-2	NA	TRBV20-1	CSARAQGVGGYTF	TGCAGTGCTAGAGCACAGGGTGTCGGGGGCTACACCTTC
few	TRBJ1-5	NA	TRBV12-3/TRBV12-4	CASSLILGRDKHF	TGTGCCAGCAGTTTAATTTTGGGGCGGGATAAGCATTTT
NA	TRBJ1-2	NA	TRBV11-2	CASSSRLTQVANYGYTF	TGTGCCAGCAGCTCGAGGCTTACCCAGGTTGCTAACTATGGCTACACCTTC
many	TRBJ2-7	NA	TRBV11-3	CASSLVVTSSYEQYF	TGTGCCAGCAGCTTAGTAGTGACAAGTTCCTACGAGCAGTACTTC
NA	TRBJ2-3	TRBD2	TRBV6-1	CASSEARSGRSTDTQYF	TGTGCCAGCAGTGAAGCAAGAAGCGGGAGAAGCACAGATACGCAGTATTTT
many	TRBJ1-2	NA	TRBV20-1	CSARLAGLNYGYTF	TGCAGTGCTAGATTGGCCGGACTTAACTATGGCTACACCTTC
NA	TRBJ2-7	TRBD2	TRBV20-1	CSATPPLAGAYEQYF	TGCAGTGCTACCCCGCCGCTAGCGGGAGCCTACGAGCAGTACTTC
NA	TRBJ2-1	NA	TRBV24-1	CATGDSGHAVEQFF	TGTGCCACCGGTGACTCCGGTCACGCTGTTGAGCAGTTCTTC
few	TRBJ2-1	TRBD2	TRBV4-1	CASSQIMGYGGSNEQFF	TGCGCCAGCAGCCAGATTATGGGCTATGGCGGGAGTAATGAGCAGTTCTTC
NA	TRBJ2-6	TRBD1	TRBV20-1	CSARDTGVHSGANVLTF	TGCAGTGCTAGAGATACAGGGGTCCACTCTGGGGCCAACGTCCTGACTTTC
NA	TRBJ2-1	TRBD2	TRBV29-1	CSVEPLAGATEPNEQFF	TGCAGCGTTGAACCCCTAGCGGGAGCCACTGAACCCAATGAGCAGTTCTTC
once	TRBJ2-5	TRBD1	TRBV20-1	CSAQPGTGARETQYF	TGCAGTGCTCAACCCGGGACAGGGGCCCGAGAGACCCAGTACTTC